This TCR beta chain was captured in a study of CXCR3-negative and CXCR3-positive naive CD8 T cells. Study results and limitations: TRB CDR3s were more hydrophobic in CXCR3-positive than in CXCR3-negative naive cells. The study found CXCR3 expression partially decreased after cryopreservation and ran most assays on fresh PBMCs.

This CDR3 is built from 16 residues. Germline values: CDR1 DFQATT, CDR2 SNEGSKA (reference sequence). Worth noting for this clonotype: Its antigen remains unidentified.

Researchers prepared the TRB cDNA libraries using 5' RACE with UMI labels. After re-calling the 5' RACE reads, TCRdb lists one entry per CDR3 protein, DNA absent. In total, the table holds around 150,000 distinct CDR3 sequences. The sequenced sample was naive CXCR3+ CD8+ T cells from blood. Subset specified: CD45RO-CCR7+CD27+CD95- naive CD8+ T cells expressing CXCR3 (TNR3+). This sequence joins TRBV20-1 and TRBJ1-2; no DNA is available, so the TRBD1 call from TCRdb remains unchecked. This receptor was obtained from a human donor in good health. Some clones in this sample may be carry-over from other donors' samples. The CDR3: CSARNPDRASKEGYTF.